The 26 T cell receptor beta chains presented below share a single source sample, sequenced in a study of T cells in Graves' hyperthyroidism and ophthalmopathy. Amplified TCR beta CDR3 regions derived from RNA transcripts. HTBI primers were used for first-round RT-PCR of the TCR CDR3. TCRdb used MiXCR to reprocess the multiplex PCR reads, holding one entry per CDR3 protein. Of around 430,000 distinct CDR3 sequences in the sample, about 16% were seen once. The sample taken for sequencing was blood. The receptors shown here come from a woman under 40 with Graves' hyperthyroidism.

This clonotype was detected a few times. The rearrangement links TRBV5-8 to TRBJ2-1, with unresolved D. V lost 1 base and J 10 bases, leaving 12 bases between the germline ends. CDR1 and CDR2 (germline): SGHTS, YDEGEE. The length of the CDR3 is 13 residues. The CDR3 region has the DNA TGTGCCAGCAGCTTGTTGTACGCCGCGGAGCAGTTCTTC. Its protein product is CASSLLYAAEQFF. Drawing the rest from reference TRBV5-8 and TRBJ2-1, the complete variable domain is EAGVTQSPTHLIKTRGQQATLRCSPISGHTSVYWYQQALGLGLQFLLWYDEGEERNRGNFPPRFSGRQFPNYSSELNVNALELEDSALYLCASSLLYAAEQFFGPGTRLTVL.

This sequence joins TRBV5-6 and TRBJ2-5, with 8 nucleotides matching TRBD2. V was clipped by 1 base and J by 1 base; unmatched bases: 6. CDR3 length equals 16 residues. Germline loops: CDR1 SGHDT, CDR2 YYEEEE. The CDR3 DNA reads as TGTGCCAGCAGCTTGACTAGCGGAAAGACCCAAGAGACCCAGTACTTC. Translating it yields CASSLTSGKTQETQYF.

This clonotype was seen repeatedly, ten times or more. This rearrangement joins TRBV12-3 or TRBV12-4 to TRBJ1-4, with 7 positions matching TRBD1. V gave up 6 bases and J gave up 8 bases; unmatched junction bases: 9. The CDR3 has 14 residues. CDR3 amino acids: CASSLRQGEEKLFF. The DNA for the CDR3 is TGTGCCAGCAGCCTGCGACAGGGTGAGGAAAAACTGTTTTTT.

The genes are TRBV5-1 and TRBJ2-3; no firm D call. This CDR3 is 15 amino acids long. CDR1 and CDR2 (germline): SGHRS, YFSETQ. The ends were cut back, 0 bases at V and 6 bases at J, with 14 bases in the middle. Written as DNA, the CDR3 is TGCGCCAGCAGCTTGGGCTCGCCCCCCCCTGATACGCAGTATTTT. It yields the protein CASSLGSPPPDTQYF. Full variable domain (remainder filled in from reference TRBV5-1 and TRBJ2-3): KAGVTQTPRYLIKTRGQQVTLSCSPISGHRSVSWYQQTPGQGLQFLFEYFSETQRNKGNFPGRFSGRQFSNSRSEMNVSTLELGDSALYLCASSLGSPPPDTQYFGPGTRLTVL.

This clonotype was detected many times. The chain carries TRBV18 and TRBJ1-1, with unresolved D. The CDR3 is made up of 14 amino acids. Trimming cost V 1 base and J 1 base, with 7 bases left between them. The germline V gene encodes CDR1 KGHSH and CDR2 LQKENI. The CDR3 DNA sequence: TGTGCCAGCTCACCACAGTCACAGAACACTGAAGCTTTCTTT. Translating it yields CASSPQSQNTEAFF.

This clonotype was found many times. This rearrangement joins TRBV11-2 to TRBJ2-7, with D perhaps being TRBD1 or TRBD2 (5 bases each). This CDR3 region has 13 residues. Germline lookup yields CDR1 SGHAT and CDR2 FQNNGV. V was clipped by 1 base and J by 7 bases, with 11 bases between them. The CDR3 coding sequence is TGTGCCAGCAGCTTAGTTCGAGGGGAGGAGCAGTACTTC. Translation gives CASSLVRGEEQYF.

In this sample, this clonotype turned up many times. The CDR3 is CASSWSYTGELFF. DNA for the CDR3: TGTGCCAGCAGCTGGAGCTACACCGGGGAGCTGTTTTTT. The genes are TRBV2 and TRBJ2-2; D uncertain. Germline V gives CDR1 SNHLY, CDR2 FYNNEI. Deletions cut 6 bases from V and 3 bases from J, with 8 bases between. CDR3 size: 13 residues.

V gene TRBV29-1 combines with J gene TRBJ1-2, with D unresolved. CDR1 is SQVTM, CDR2 ANQGSEA, per germline. V lost 0 bases and J 2 bases, leaving 19 bases between the germline ends. There are 17 residues in the CDR3. The CDR3 DNA is TGCAGCGTTGAAGATCAGGCCCCCGCGCACCAGAACTATGGCTACACCTTC. The encoded protein is CSVEDQAPAHQNYGYTF.

This clonotype appeared many times. The chain couples TRBV28 to TRBJ2-3; no clear D gene. Trimming took 5 bases from V and 5 from J, leaving 8 bases between them. Germline CDR1 reads MDHEN; CDR2 reads SYDVKM. The length of the CDR3 is 12 residues. The CDR3 here is CASSPLRDTQYF. The CDR3 coding sequence is TGTGCCAGCAGTCCCCTTCGAGATACGCAGTATTTT.

This clonotype was counted a few times. V is TRBV20-1 and J is TRBJ2-1; TRBD2 agrees at 8 bases. The CDR3 spans 14 residues. Per the germline V gene, CDR1 is DFQATT and CDR2 is SNEGSKA (reference sequence). With 2 bases clipped from V and 9 bases from J, the junction kept 9 bases outside the gene matches. This CDR3 reads CSARPVGREAEQFF. CDR3 bases: TGCAGTGCTAGACCGGTAGGGCGGGAGGCTGAGCAGTTCTTC.

The chain combines TRBV5-1 with TRBJ1-5; D not resolved. The CDR3 is 14 residues long. Germline CDR1 and CDR2: SGHRS and YFSETQ. The ends were cut back, 4 bases at V and 4 bases at J, with 12 bases in the middle. CDR3 nucleotide sequence: TGCGCCAGCAGCCGGGATGGGAAGAATCAGCCCCAGCATTTT. Protein: CASSRDGKNQPQHF. The whole variable domain, remainder taken from reference TRBV5-1 and TRBJ1-5, is KAGVTQTPRYLIKTRGQQVTLSCSPISGHRSVSWYQQTPGQGLQFLFEYFSETQRNKGNFPGRFSGRQFSNSRSEMNVSTLELGDSALYLCASSRDGKNQPQHFGDGTRLSIL.

This clonotype appeared many times. V gene TRBV20-1 combines with J gene TRBJ2-5; 15 nucleotides agree with TRBD2. This CDR3 contains 16 residues. CDR1 is DFQATT, CDR2 SNEGSKA, per germline (reference sequence). V dropped 3 bases and J dropped 2; count of bases not matched to a gene: 4. In DNA, the CDR3 is TGCAGTGCTAGGGGACTAGCGGGAGGAAGGCAAGAGACCCAGTACTTC. Its protein product is CSARGLAGGRQETQYF.

In its sample, this clonotype was seen many times. The chain employs TRBV11-2 and TRBJ2-3; TRBD2 agrees at 12 bases. CDR3 size: 16 residues. CDR1 SGHAT and CDR2 FQNNGV come from the germline V gene. V shed 2 bases and J 1 base; nucleotides not matched to a gene: 1. The CDR3: CASSLRLAGGTDTQYF. CDR3 sequence (DNA): TGTGCCAGCAGCTTACGACTAGCGGGGGGCACAGATACGCAGTATTTT. Drawing the rest from reference TRBV11-2 and TRBJ2-3, the complete variable domain is EAGVAQSPRYKIIEKRQSVAFWCNPISGHATLYWYQQILGQGPKLLIQFQNNGVVDDSQLPKDRFSAERLKGVDSTLKIQPAKLEDSAVYLCASSLRLAGGTDTQYFGPGTRLTVL.

This clonotype appeared a few times. The V gene is TRBV6-1, the J gene TRBJ2-3; D tentatively fits TRBD1 or TRBD2 (5 bases each). The CDR3 totals 17 residues. Trimming took off 5 bases at V and 4 bases at J, with 22 bases between the two ends. The germline V gene has CDR1 MNHNS and CDR2 SASEGT. CDR3 DNA sequence: TGTGCCAGCAGTCGGCTTCCGGGACGGATGCTTGCAGATACGCAGTATTTT. This sequence encodes CASSRLPGRMLADTQYF.

This chain's CDR3 is CASSRLTSDSGNTIYF. The CDR3 coding sequence is TGTGCCAGCAGCCGGCTCACGTCAGACTCTGGAAACACCATATATTTT. The chain recombines TRBV6-1 with TRBJ1-3; D not resolved. The CDR3 has 16 amino acids. V lost 6 bases, J lost 0 bases, and 15 bases lay in between. Germline V CDR1 and CDR2: MNHNS, SASEGT.

This clonotype was seen many times. This chain joins TRBV3-1 and TRBJ1-5; D is undetermined. This CDR3 is built from 13 residues. Germline CDR1 reads LGHDT; CDR2 reads YNNKEL (reference sequence). V was shortened by 4 bases and J by 7 bases, with 11 bases between the two germline ends. This CDR3 is CASSPLGRQPQHF. The CDR3 DNA reads TGTGCCAGCAGCCCCCTAGGACGGCAGCCCCAGCATTTT.

This clonotype was detected many times. The rearrangement uses TRBV6-5 and TRBJ1-1; D unclear. In germline, CDR1 is MNHEY, CDR2 SVGAGI. The V end was cut by 1 base, the J end by 1 base, with 7 bases between. This CDR3 region has 14 residues. Here the CDR3 reads CASSYYSANTEAFF. The CDR3 DNA follows: TGTGCCAGCAGTTACTATTCGGCGAACACTGAAGCTTTCTTT.

The table lists this clonotype with many counts. This sequence joins TRBV10-3 and TRBJ2-5; TRBD2 matches at 15 bases. CDR3 length equals 16 residues. The germline gives CDR1 ENHRY, CDR2 SYGVKD. After removal of 6 bases from V and 2 bases from J, the junction contained 4 bases not matched to a gene. CDR3: CAIRPGLAGGQETQYF. The CDR3 DNA reads as TGTGCCATCAGGCCGGGACTAGCGGGAGGACAAGAGACCCAGTACTTC.

As regards this clonotype: A much larger clone is a single base away; this may be a read error. The rearrangement uses TRBV7-2 and TRBJ2-1; TRBD2 matches 8 bases. The DNA end is more similar to TRBJ2-7, so the J call may be wrong. The CDR3 has 16 amino acids. In germline, CDR1 is SGHTA, CDR2 FQGNSA. As DNA, the CDR3 is TGTGCCAGCAGCTCTCCCGGGACTAGACTCTACAATGAGCAGTACTTC. Translating it yields CASSSPGTRLYNEQYF.

This clonotype occurred many times. The rearrangement joins TRBV12-3 or TRBV12-4 to TRBJ2-3, with 9 bases matching TRBD1. Germline trimming cut 1 base from V and 5 bases from J; bases unmatched to any gene: 4. There are 15 residues in the CDR3. The CDR3 loop reads CASSLDRGLIDTQYF. The CDR3 DNA follows: TGTGCCAGCAGTTTAGACAGGGGGCTTATAGATACGCAGTATTTT.

V gene TRBV6-1 combines with J gene TRBJ2-1; the D is unclear. This CDR3 region has 13 residues. In germline, CDR1 is MNHNS, CDR2 SASEGT. Trimming left V 1 base short and J 4 bases short, with 5 bases between. The CDR3 region is CASSEGFYNEQFF. In DNA, the CDR3 is TGTGCCAGCAGTGAAGGCTTTTACAATGAGCAGTTCTTC.

This clonotype has ten or more counts. The rearrangement links TRBV9 to TRBJ1-1; possibly TRBD1 for D (5 bases). Trimming shortened V by 4 bases and J by 5 bases, and 15 bases separated the two germline ends. The CDR3 extends over 14 amino acids. Per germline, CDR1 SGDLS and CDR2 YYNGEE. CDR3 coding DNA: TGTGCCAGCAGCCTCGGGGGGAGGGATACTGAAGCTTTCTTT. Translation gives CASSLGGRDTEAFF.

This clonotype was seen only a few times. V is TRBV5-1 and J is TRBJ1-3; tentative D call: TRBD1 (5 bases). Germline V CDR1 and CDR2: SGHRS, YFSETQ. The ends were cut back, 2 bases at V and 0 bases at J, with 9 bases in the middle. There are 15 residues in the CDR3. CDR3 sequence: CASSFTQGSGNTIYF. The CDR3, as DNA: TGCGCCAGCAGCTTTACCCAGGGCTCTGGAAACACCATATATTTT. The full variable domain, in which reference TRBV5-1 and TRBJ1-3 provide the parts outside the CDR3, is KAGVTQTPRYLIKTRGQQVTLSCSPISGHRSVSWYQQTPGQGLQFLFEYFSETQRNKGNFPGRFSGRQFSNSRSEMNVSTLELGDSALYLCASSFTQGSGNTIYFGEGSWLTVV.

This clonotype was observed a handful of times. The chain joins TRBV7-2 to TRBJ1-5, with 10 bases identical to TRBD1. From germline, CDR1 is SGHTA and CDR2 FQGNSA. The length of the CDR3 is 14 residues. J lost 9 bases, V lost 4 bases, and 6 bases had no gene match. The CDR3 DNA is TGTGCCAGCAGCTACGGACAGGGGGGTCGGCCCCAGCATTTT. Translation gives CASSYGQGGRPQHF.

This clonotype was counted ten times or more. This rearrangement joins TRBV11-1 to TRBJ1-1; 7 bases align to TRBD1. Germline CDR1 is SGHAT and CDR2 is FQDESV (reference sequence). Trimming at V came to 6 bases and at J to 4 bases, leaving 5 bases not matched to a gene. The CDR3 is made up of 13 amino acids. As DNA, the CDR3 is TGTGCCAGCAGGACAGGGCAGGTCACTGAAGCTTTCTTT. It encodes CASRTGQVTEAFF.

This clonotype was observed a handful of times. The chain links TRBV27 to TRBJ1-5; tentative D call: TRBD1 (5 bases). The germline V and J ends were trimmed by 6 bases and 6 bases, with 15 bases remaining between them. In germline, CDR1 is MNHEY, CDR2 SMNVEV (reference sequence). The CDR3 is 14 amino acids. CDR3: CASSPRGRFQPQHF. DNA for the CDR3: TGTGCCAGCAGCCCAAGGGGTCGTTTTCAGCCCCAGCATTTT.